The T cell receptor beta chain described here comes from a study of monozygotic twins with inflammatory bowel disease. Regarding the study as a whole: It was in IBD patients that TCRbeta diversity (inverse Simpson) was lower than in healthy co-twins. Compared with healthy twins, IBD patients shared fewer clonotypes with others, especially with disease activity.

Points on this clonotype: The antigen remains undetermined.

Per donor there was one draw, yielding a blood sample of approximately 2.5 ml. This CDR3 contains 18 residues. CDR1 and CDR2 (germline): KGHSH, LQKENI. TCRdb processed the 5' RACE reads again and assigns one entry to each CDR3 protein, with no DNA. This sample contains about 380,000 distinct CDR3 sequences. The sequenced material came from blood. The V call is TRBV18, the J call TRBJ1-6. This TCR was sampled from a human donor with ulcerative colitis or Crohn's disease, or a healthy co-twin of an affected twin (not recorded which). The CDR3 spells CASSLYPLGESYNSPLHF. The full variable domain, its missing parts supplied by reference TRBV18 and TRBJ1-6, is NAGVMQNPRHLVRRRGQEARLRCSPMKGHSHVYWYRQLPEEGLKFMVYLQKENIIDESGMPKERFSAEFPKEGPSILRIQQVVRGDSAAYFCASSLYPLGESYNSPLHFGNGTRLTVT.